Below, 27 T cell receptor beta chains from the same sample are listed, as sequenced in a study of blood T cell repertoires in COVID-19. Some clones are missing from TCRdb's copy, which holds only in-frame ones; the method was immunoSEQ multiplex PCR. The repertoire holds 210,000 or so clones, with 75% to 85% as singletons. Source material: PBMCs or T cells enriched from blood (not recorded which). Receptors were obtained from a man younger than 40 with acute COVID-19.

This clone has just one count. The CDR3: CASSLIPGEKLFF. The CDR3 nucleotides read TGTGCCAGCAGCTTGATTCCCGGTGAAAAACTGTTTTTT. The V call is TRBV5-4, the J call TRBJ1-4; no firm D call. CDR1 is SGHNT, CDR2 YYREEE, per germline (reference sequence). V shed 1 base and J shed 7 bases, with 8 bases lying between them. This CDR3 contains 13 residues.

This sequence joins TRBV4-2 and TRBJ2-2; the match to TRBD2 covers 10 bases. V was pared by 0 bases and J by 4 bases, with 5 bases of the junction left unmatched. Per germline, CDR1 LGHNA and CDR2 YNFKEQ. The CDR3 covers 17 residues. The CDR3 nucleotides are TGTGCCAGCAGCCAAGATCGAATAGCGGGGGGCACCGGGGAGCTGTTTTTT. Translation: CASSQDRIAGGTGELFF.

The genes are TRBV11-2 and TRBJ1-1; D ambiguous. Germline values: CDR1 SGHAT, CDR2 FQNNGV. Trimming stripped 0 bases from V and 4 bases from J, with 6 bases between. This CDR3 region has 13 residues. The CDR3 reads CASSLDGPTEAFF. The CDR3 DNA reads as TGTGCCAGCAGCTTAGATGGCCCCACTGAAGCTTTCTTT. Supplemented by reference TRBV11-2 and TRBJ1-1, the full variable domain reads EAGVAQSPRYKIIEKRQSVAFWCNPISGHATLYWYQQILGQGPKLLIQFQNNGVVDDSQLPKDRFSAERLKGVDSTLKIQPAKLEDSAVYLCASSLDGPTEAFFGQGTRLTVV.

The chain is built from TRBV27 and TRBJ2-2, with 10 nucleotides matching TRBD1. This CDR3 has 17 amino acids. CDR1 is MNHEY and CDR2 is SMNVEV in the germline V gene (reference sequence). Trimming cost V 5 bases and J 2 bases; bases outside gene matches: 8. The CDR3 loop reads CASSLKATGGNTGELFF. CDR3 nucleotide sequence: TGTGCCAGCAGTCTAAAAGCGACAGGGGGCAACACCGGGGAGCTGTTTTTT.

Concerning this clone: Other DNA sequences in the sample encode the same CDR3. The J gene is TRBJ1-3, the V gene TRBV11-2; no clear D. In germline, CDR1 is SGHAT, CDR2 FQNNGV. This CDR3 is built from 15 residues. The germline V and J ends were trimmed by 1 base and 0 bases, with 7 bases remaining between them. The CDR3 loop is CASSLGAVSGNTIYF. The CDR3 region has the DNA TGTGCCAGCAGCTTAGGGGCTGTCTCTGGAAACACCATATATTTT.

J is TRBJ2-1 and V is TRBV27; 7 bases fit TRBD1. Germline CDR1 reads MNHEY; CDR2 reads SMNVEV (reference sequence). Unmatched junction bases numbered 8, after V lost 3 bases and J lost 3 bases. CDR3 length: 16 residues. CDR3 protein: CASSFDRVQDYNEQFF. CDR3 DNA: TGTGCCAGCAGTTTCGACAGGGTCCAAGACTACAATGAGCAGTTCTTC.

The gene calls are TRBV19 and TRBJ1-5; D perhaps matches TRBD1 (6 bases). The CDR3 extends over 14 amino acids. Germline assignment: CDR1 LNHDA and CDR2 SQIVND (reference sequence). Deletions cut 6 bases from V and 7 bases from J, with 16 bases between. Here the CDR3 DNA reads TGTGCCAGTAGCCGTGCGGGGGGCCTCCAGCCCCAGCATTTT. It codes for CASSRAGGLQPQHF.

J is TRBJ2-3 and V is TRBV3-1 (or the pseudogene TRBV3-2); D is perhaps TRBD2 (6 bases). Germline values: CDR1 LGHDT, CDR2 YNNKEL (reference sequence). Trimming took off 4 bases at V and 6 bases at J, with 11 bases between the two ends. The CDR3 has 13 amino acids. The CDR3 is CASSRRLEDTQYF. The DNA for the CDR3 is TGTGCCAGCAGCCGTCGACTAGAGGATACGCAGTATTTT.

The sample holds a few counts of this clone. V is TRBV7-9 and J is TRBJ1-5, with D possibly matching TRBD1 (5 bases). The germline CDR1 and CDR2 sequences are SEHNR and FQNEAQ (reference sequence). The V end lost 4 bases, the J end lost 5 bases, and 12 bases lay between the germline ends. The CDR3 consists of 14 residues. CDR3 sequence reads: CASSYGRVDQPQHF. The CDR3 coding sequence is TGTGCCAGCAGCTATGGCAGGGTGGATCAGCCCCAGCATTTT.

The V gene is TRBV3-1 (or the pseudogene TRBV3-2), the J gene TRBJ2-5, with a weak D call TRBD1 (6 bases). CDR1 LGHDT and CDR2 YNNKEL come from the germline V gene (reference sequence). V lost 6 bases to trimming and J lost 3 bases, with 11 bases between them. This CDR3 contains 13 residues. The CDR3 coding sequence is TGTGCCAGCAGTAATTACAGGGAAGAGACCCAGTACTTC. It specifies CASSNYREETQYF.

In this sample, this clone turned up a few times. The chain couples TRBV30 to TRBJ2-3; 8 bases match TRBD1. Per the germline V gene, CDR1 is GTSNPN and CDR2 is SVGIG (reference sequence). Trimming removed 7 bases from V and 5 bases from J; junction bases left unmatched: 8. The CDR3 spans 13 residues. The CDR3 DNA sequence: TGTGCCTACCTAGACAGGGGTGAAGATACGCAGTATTTT. Encoded protein: CAYLDRGEDTQYF.

This chain links TRBV19 with TRBJ2-1, with 7 bases fitting TRBD1. Germline CDR1 LNHDA, CDR2 SQIVND (reference sequence). The CDR3 consists of 18 residues. The V gene end was trimmed by 4 bases and the J gene end by 4 bases; junction bases not matched to a gene: 16. CDR3: CASSKTIFGDRPYNEQFF. CDR3 DNA sequence: TGTGCCAGTAGTAAGACCATCTTCGGGGACAGACCTTACAATGAGCAGTTCTTC.

The CDR3 nucleotides are TGTGCCAGCAGCTTAACCCGGGACAGGGGAGAGACCCAGTACTTC. Protein product: CASSLTRDRGETQYF. The J gene is TRBJ2-5, the V gene TRBV5-6; 10 bases line up with TRBD1. Germline CDR1 and CDR2: SGHDT and YYEEEE. V was pared by 2 bases and J by 4 bases, with 5 bases of the junction left unmatched. There are 15 residues in the CDR3.

The chain is built from TRBV5-1 and TRBJ2-2; D is perhaps TRBD1 (5 bases). The CDR3 has 12 amino acids. Germline V lookup: CDR1 SGHRS, CDR2 YFSETQ. Trimming left V 4 bases short and J 5 bases short, with 6 bases between. The CDR3: CASSRGTGELFF. CDR3 bases: TGCGCCAGCAGCAGGGGAACCGGGGAGCTGTTTTTT.

The chain is built from TRBV5-4 and TRBJ2-2, with 10 bases that match TRBD1. Germline CDR1 SGHNT, CDR2 YYREEE (reference sequence). J was trimmed by 3 bases and V by 0 bases; bases with no gene match: 5. This CDR3 region has 17 residues. CDR3 loop: CASSLGRGTGDTGELFF. CDR3 nucleotides: TGTGCCAGCAGCTTGGGTCGTGGGACAGGGGACACCGGGGAGCTGTTTTTT.

This chain connects TRBV3-1 (or the pseudogene TRBV3-2) to TRBJ2-7; TRBD2 agrees at 8 bases. The germline V gene has CDR1 LGHDT and CDR2 YNNKEL (reference sequence). This CDR3 has 14 residues. The J segment lost 6 bases and the V segment lost 1 base, leaving 5 bases of the junction unmatched. CDR3 residues: CASSQGRGAREQYF. Here the CDR3 DNA reads TGTGCCAGCAGCCAAGGGCGGGGGGCCCGCGAGCAGTACTTC.

The chain uses TRBV3-1 (or the pseudogene TRBV3-2) and TRBJ2-7; D is unclear. Looked up from germline, CDR1 is LGHDT and CDR2 is YNNKEL (reference sequence). V was shortened by 4 bases and J by 3 bases, with 7 bases between the two germline ends. The CDR3 runs to 12 residues. The CDR3 sequence is CASSPLGYEQYF. CDR3 sequence (DNA): TGTGCCAGCAGCCCCCTCGGCTACGAGCAGTACTTC.

The chain recombines TRBV7-6 with TRBJ2-1; possibly TRBD2 for D (7 bases). The CDR3 has 12 amino acids. V lost 8 bases and J 8 bases, leaving 13 bases between the germline ends. Germline loops: CDR1 SGHVS, CDR2 FNYEAQ. DNA for the CDR3: TGTGCCAGCGGGGGGGCCCAGGATGAGCAGTTCTTC. Amino acids: CASGGAQDEQFF.

The rearrangement links TRBV19 to TRBJ1-4; TRBD1 aligns across 7 bases. The germline gives CDR1 LNHDA, CDR2 SQIVND (reference sequence). The V segment lost 3 bases and the J segment 3 bases; nucleotides outside the gene matches: 4. The CDR3 consists of 15 residues. CDR3 nucleotides: TGTGCCAGTAGTATCACAGGGGCATCTAATGAAAAACTGTTTTTT. Its translation is CASSITGASNEKLFF.

The V and J genes are TRBV5-6 and TRBJ1-5; D is perhaps TRBD1 (6 bases). Deletions cut 0 bases from V and 5 bases from J, with 12 bases between. From germline, CDR1 is SGHDT and CDR2 YYEEEE. The CDR3 has 15 residues. The CDR3 is CASSLGGQTHQPQHF. CDR3 DNA sequence: TGTGCCAGCAGCTTGGGGGGGCAGACCCATCAGCCCCAGCATTTT.

J is TRBJ2-2 and V is TRBV5-1; 8 nucleotides align to TRBD1. V lost 5 bases to trimming and J lost 4 bases; unmatched junction nucleotides: 7. Germline V lookup: CDR1 SGHRS, CDR2 YFSETQ. The CDR3 has 15 residues. CDR3 DNA: TGCGCCAGCAGTTCCGGACAGGGTAGCACCGGGGAGCTGTTTTTT. Translated, it gives CASSSGQGSTGELFF.

V is TRBV3-1 (or the pseudogene TRBV3-2) and J is TRBJ1-4, with 10 bases aligning to TRBD1. The J segment lost 3 bases and the V segment lost 1 base, leaving 2 bases of the junction unmatched. The germline gives CDR1 LGHDT, CDR2 YNNKEL (reference sequence). There are 16 residues in the CDR3. The CDR3 here is CASSQAGTGANEKLFF. The CDR3 nucleotides read TGTGCCAGCAGCCAAGCCGGGACAGGGGCTAATGAAAAACTGTTTTTT.

V is TRBV5-1 and J is TRBJ1-6; TRBD1 agrees at 8 bases. CDR1 is SGHRS, CDR2 YFSETQ, per germline. The CDR3 length is 16 residues. V was clipped by 3 bases and J by 2 bases; unmatched bases: 4. The CDR3 sequence is CASSSPQGAYNSPLHF. CDR3 DNA sequence: TGCGCCAGCAGCTCCCCACAGGGGGCCTATAATTCACCCCTCCACTTT.

This clone has just a few counts. The chain joins TRBV2 to TRBJ1-2; D is undetermined. The CDR3 length is 15 residues. Germline loops: CDR1 SNHLY, CDR2 FYNNEI. The V and J ends lost 3 bases and 2 bases respectively, with 13 bases between them. This chain's CDR3 is CASSDVSGLNYGYTF. CDR3 DNA sequence: TGTGCCAGCAGTGATGTGTCGGGGTTGAACTATGGCTACACCTTC.

V is TRBV13 and J is TRBJ1-3; a weak D match, TRBD1 (6 bases). In germline, CDR1 is PRHDT, CDR2 FYEKMQ (reference sequence). Trimming took 5 bases from V and 4 from J, leaving 9 bases between them. The CDR3 spans 13 residues. The CDR3: CASSEDRGNTIYF. The CDR3 region has the DNA TGTGCCAGCAGCGAGGACAGAGGAAACACCATATATTTT. Full variable domain (rest looked up from reference TRBV13 and TRBJ1-3): AAGVIQSPRHLIKEKRETATLKCYPIPRHDTVYWYQQGPGQDPQFLISFYEKMQSDKGSIPDRFSAQQFSDYHSELNMSSLELGDSALYFCASSEDRGNTIYFGEGSWLTVV.

This clone was detected many times. The chain is built from TRBV5-1 and TRBJ2-3; 7 positions agree with TRBD1. Germline V gene lookup returns CDR1 SGHRS and CDR2 YFSETQ. J was trimmed by 3 bases and V by 4 bases; bases with no gene match: 8. There are 15 residues in the CDR3. CDR3 sequence: CASSETGRGTDTQYF. DNA for the CDR3: TGCGCCAGCAGCGAGACAGGGAGAGGAACAGATACGCAGTATTTT.

This clone was recorded a few times. The chain combines TRBV10-3 with TRBJ1-4; possibly TRBD1 for D (5 bases). Trimming removed 0 bases from V and 4 bases from J, with 12 bases in between. Germline-derived CDR1 and CDR2 are ENHRY and SYGVKD. The CDR3 extends over 16 amino acids. CDR3 in amino acids: CAISESTGRGNEKLFF. The DNA for the CDR3 is TGTGCCATCAGTGAGTCGACGGGGCGGGGTAATGAAAAACTGTTTTTT.